The sequence of this T cell receptor (beta chain) was determined in a study of shared clonotypes between healthy human individuals. Study at large: Two women and a few men aged 18 to 49 served as donors.

This CDR3 region has 13 residues. Germline V gene lookup returns CDR1 GTSNPN and CDR2 SVGIG (reference sequence). Trimming pared 4 bases from V and 1 base from J, leaving 10 bases between. On this clone itself: Its cognate antigen is unknown.

Every one of the donors was a Caucasian adult that lived in Nashville, Tennessee. In the CD4+ fraction, cells were divided into CD45RA+ naive and CD45RA-negative memory subsets. Overall study results and limits: Among the subsets, naive ones generally showed larger estimated richness than memory ones.

The data were produced by immunoSEQ multiplex PCR, yet TCRdb's version contains in-frame clones alone and is incomplete. The table records approximately 1,500,000 clones, about 96% of them present only once. This clonotype was obtained from a man aged 30 to 45 in good health. V and J are TRBV30 and TRBJ1-1; the D is unclear. Sequenced sample: naive CD4+ T cells sorted from blood. Subset given: CD45RA+ positively selected. The chain's CDR3 is CAWMEERNTEAFF. The CDR3 region has the DNA TGTGCCTGGATGGAGGAGAGGAACACTGAAGCTTTCTTT.